The clone carrying this T cell receptor beta chain occurred once. The sample is drawn from a study of blood T cell repertoires in COVID-19. Overall study context: Sample material is recorded as cDNA or gDNA derived from T cells, B-cell-depleted T cells, or PBMCs.

Authors' processing steps: Quantification of nucleated cells was approximated via reference gene primer amplification. Only in-frame clones appear in the TCRdb table, and some are missing; sequencing was by immunoSEQ multiplex PCR. V and J calls and clone size follow that table, whereas D and trimming were derived from the DNA. In the table there are 250,000 or so clones, around nine tenths of which are singletons. The study assigned cohorts using participant-reported clinical history. People in the exposed group encountered a COVID-19 case within 2 weeks before entering the study. This clonotype was sampled from a young woman who had been exposed to COVID-19. What was sequenced was PBMCs or T cells enriched from blood (not recorded which).

The CDR3 DNA follows: TGTGCTAGTGGTTTGGTGCTGCGGGAGGCGACAGATACGCAGTATTTT. This gives the protein CASGLVLREATDTQYF. This chain links TRBV12-5 with TRBJ2-3; 8 positions match TRBD2. Germline trimming cut 0 bases from V and 3 bases from J; bases unmatched to any gene: 5. The CDR3 spans 16 residues. Germline V gene lookup returns CDR1 LGHNT and CDR2 FRNRAP.